These 11 T cell receptor beta chains were all obtained from the same sample, sequenced in a study of cytomegalovirus exposure and HLA in healthy donors. It was with 60 Vbeta and 13 Jbeta primers that the PCR ran. Assay: immunoSEQ multiplex PCR; the TCRdb copy retains only in-frame clones and omits some. The sample lists about 180,000 clones; 70% to 85% were seen once. The sequenced sample was PBMCs. The receptors originated from a human donor in good health.

This clone is a singleton in its sample. The chain couples TRBV7-9 to TRBJ2-3; 7 nucleotides line up with TRBD2. Per germline, CDR1 SEHNR and CDR2 FQNEAQ (reference sequence). CDR3 size: 18 residues. The ends lost 5 bases at V and 0 bases at J; junction bases unmatched: 14. The CDR3 bases are TGTGCCAGCAGCCAACTAACGACTAGCCCGGGTAGCACAGATACGCAGTATTTT. This translates into CASSQLTTSPGSTDTQYF.

V usage is TRBV27 and J usage is TRBJ2-7; 11 bases fit TRBD2. This CDR3 comprises 14 residues. Germline V gene sequence: CDR1 MNHEY, CDR2 SMNVEV (reference sequence). With V trimmed by 3 bases and J by 7 bases, 5 bases remained unmatched. CDR3 bases: TGTGCCAGCAGTTTGGGTACTAGCGGGGGTGAGCAGTACTTC. The encoded protein is CASSLGTSGGEQYF.

The J gene is TRBJ2-7, the V gene TRBV27, with 9 bases aligning to TRBD1. V was clipped by 4 bases and J by 6 bases; unmatched bases: 7. This CDR3 is built from 14 residues. Germline CDR1 reads MNHEY; CDR2 reads SMNVEV (reference sequence). The CDR3 DNA follows: TGTGCCAGCAGTTACCGGGACAGGGTATCCGAGCAGTACTTC. Its translation is CASSYRDRVSEQYF.

The chain couples TRBV29-1 to TRBJ1-1; 8 bases fit TRBD1. Germline V gives CDR1 SQVTM, CDR2 ANQGSEA. The CDR3 is 15 amino acids. With V trimmed by 7 bases and J by 0 bases, 10 bases remained unmatched. CDR3 protein: CSGGQGARMNTEAFF. The CDR3 nucleotides are TGCAGCGGGGGCCAGGGGGCCCGCATGAACACTGAAGCTTTCTTT.

This rearrangement joins TRBV7-6 to TRBJ2-5, with D tentatively TRBD1 (5 bases). The J call may be in error: the DNA end matches TRBJ2-7 better. Germline CDR1 reads SGHVS; CDR2 reads FNYEAQ. CDR3 length: 13 residues. CDR3 residues: CASSLGGVNEQYF. As DNA, the CDR3 is TGTGCCAGCAGCTTAGGGGGCGTCAACGAGCAGTACTTC.

This clone is a singleton in its sample. The CDR3 sequence is CASSALGVGNEKLFF. CDR3 bases: TGTGCCAGCAGTGCCCTAGGAGTTGGGAATGAAAAACTGTTTTTT. V is TRBV2 and J is TRBJ1-4; D is unclear. Trimming removed 4 bases from V and 5 bases from J, with 14 bases in between. Germline V lookup: CDR1 SNHLY, CDR2 FYNNEI. The CDR3 totals 15 residues.

The chain carries TRBV18 and TRBJ1-2, with 7 bases identical to TRBD1. V shed 2 bases, J shed 2 bases, and the junction held 8 bases outside the gene matches. The CDR3 spans 16 residues. Germline values: CDR1 KGHSH, CDR2 LQKENI. The CDR3 DNA is TGTGCCAGCTCACCATTCGCCCAGGGGGAAAACTATGGCTACACCTTC. Translation: CASSPFAQGENYGYTF.

In DNA, the CDR3 is TGTGCCAGCAGCACCCTAGCTCATAACACTGAAGCTTTCTTT. Translated, it gives CASSTLAHNTEAFF. The chain carries TRBV9 and TRBJ1-1; D gene uncertain. CDR1 and CDR2 (germline): SGDLS, YYNGEE. V was trimmed by 4 bases and J by 2 bases, leaving 12 bases between them. The CDR3 consists of 14 residues.

As regards this clone: A read error may produce the germline difference seen at one junction end. This chain links TRBV7-7 with TRBJ2-1, with 8 nucleotides matching TRBD2. Germline V CDR1 and CDR2: SSHAT, FNYEAQ (reference sequence). The CDR3 runs 14 residues. CDR3 region: CASSQARGAYEQFF. In nucleotides, the CDR3 is TGTGCTAGCAGCCAGGCGCGGGGGGCCTATGAGCAGTTCTTC.

The chain employs TRBV19 and TRBJ1-4, with D unresolved. Trimming left V 5 bases short and J 0 bases short, with 13 bases between. This CDR3 comprises 16 residues. Germline CDR1 LNHDA, CDR2 SQIVND (reference sequence). The CDR3 DNA reads TGTGCCAGTAGTCCCCTGGGCCAGGCAACTAATGAAAAACTGTTTTTT. Translated, it gives CASSPLGQATNEKLFF.

With regard to this clone: Other nucleotide sequences from this sample produce the same CDR3. The gene calls are TRBV27 and TRBJ1-5; tentatively, D is TRBD1 (6 bases). Germline values: CDR1 MNHEY, CDR2 SMNVEV (reference sequence). Trimming removed 5 bases at V and 2 bases at J, with 10 bases between. There are 14 residues in the CDR3. The CDR3 region is CASSPRQGNQPQHF. For the CDR3, the DNA is TGTGCCAGCAGTCCGCGACAGGGCAATCAGCCCCAGCATTTT.